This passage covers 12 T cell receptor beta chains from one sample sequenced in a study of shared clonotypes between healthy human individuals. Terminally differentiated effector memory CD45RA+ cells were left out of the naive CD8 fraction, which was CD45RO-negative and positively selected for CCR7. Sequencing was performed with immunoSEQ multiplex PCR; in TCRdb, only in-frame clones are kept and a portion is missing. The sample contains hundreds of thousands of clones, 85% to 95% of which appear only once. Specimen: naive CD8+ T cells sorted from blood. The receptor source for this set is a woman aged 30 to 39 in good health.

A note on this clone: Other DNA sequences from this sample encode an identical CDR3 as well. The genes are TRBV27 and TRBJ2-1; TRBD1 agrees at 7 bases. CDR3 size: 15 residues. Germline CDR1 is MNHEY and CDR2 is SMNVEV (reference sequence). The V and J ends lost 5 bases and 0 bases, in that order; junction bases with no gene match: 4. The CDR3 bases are TGTGCCAGCAGTCCTGGGACAGTCTCCTACAATGAGCAGTTCTTC. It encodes CASSPGTVSYNEQFF.

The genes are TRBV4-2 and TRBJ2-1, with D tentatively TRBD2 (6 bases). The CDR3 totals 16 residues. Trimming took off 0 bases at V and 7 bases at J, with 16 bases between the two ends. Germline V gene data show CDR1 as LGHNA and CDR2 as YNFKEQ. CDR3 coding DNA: TGTGCCAGCAGCCAAGATTGGGGGGACGGAGGGAATGAGCAGTTCTTC. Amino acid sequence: CASSQDWGDGGNEQFF.

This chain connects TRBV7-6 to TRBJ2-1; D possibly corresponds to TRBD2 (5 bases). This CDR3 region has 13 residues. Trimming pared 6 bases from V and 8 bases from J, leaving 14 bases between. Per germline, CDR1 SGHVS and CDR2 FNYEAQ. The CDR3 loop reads CASSQTQRDEQFF. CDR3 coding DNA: TGTGCCAGCAGTCAGACCCAGAGGGATGAGCAGTTCTTC.

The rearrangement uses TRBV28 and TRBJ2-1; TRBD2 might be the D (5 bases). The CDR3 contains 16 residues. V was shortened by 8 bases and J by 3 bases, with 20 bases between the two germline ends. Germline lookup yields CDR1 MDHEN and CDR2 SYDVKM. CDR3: CASGPVGLMFYNEQFF. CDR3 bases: TGTGCCAGCGGTCCCGTCGGACTGATGTTCTACAATGAGCAGTTCTTC. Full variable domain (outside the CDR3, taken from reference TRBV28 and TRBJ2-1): DVKVTQSSRYLVKRTGEKVFLECVQDMDHENMFWYRQDPGLGLRLIYFSYDVKMKEKGDIPEGYSVSREKKERFSLILESASTNQTSMYLCASGPVGLMFYNEQFFGPGTRLTVL.

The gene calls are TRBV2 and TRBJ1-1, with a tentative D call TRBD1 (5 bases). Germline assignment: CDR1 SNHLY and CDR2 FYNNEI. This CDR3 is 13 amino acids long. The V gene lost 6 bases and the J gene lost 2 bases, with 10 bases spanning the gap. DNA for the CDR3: TGTGCCAGCAGGGCGACAGCAAACACTGAAGCTTTCTTT. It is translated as CASRATANTEAFF.

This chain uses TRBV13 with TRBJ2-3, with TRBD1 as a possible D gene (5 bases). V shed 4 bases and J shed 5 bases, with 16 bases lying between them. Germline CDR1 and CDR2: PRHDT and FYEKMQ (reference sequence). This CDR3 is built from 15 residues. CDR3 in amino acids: CASSSTRDSQDTQYF. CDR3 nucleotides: TGTGCCAGCAGCTCGACTCGAGACAGTCAAGATACGCAGTATTTT.

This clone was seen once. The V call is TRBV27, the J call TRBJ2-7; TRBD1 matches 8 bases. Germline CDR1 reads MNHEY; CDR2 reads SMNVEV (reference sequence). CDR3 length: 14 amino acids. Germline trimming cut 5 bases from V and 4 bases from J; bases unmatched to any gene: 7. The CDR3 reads CASSNDRQGYEQYF. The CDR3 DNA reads TGTGCCAGCAGTAACGATCGACAGGGGTACGAGCAGTACTTC.

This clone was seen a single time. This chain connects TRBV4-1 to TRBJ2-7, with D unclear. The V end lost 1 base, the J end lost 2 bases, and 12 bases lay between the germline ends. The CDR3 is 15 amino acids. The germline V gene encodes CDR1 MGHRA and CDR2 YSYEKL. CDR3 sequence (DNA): TGCGCCAGCAGCCAAGTGAACGGAGACCCCTACGAGCAGTACTTC. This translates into CASSQVNGDPYEQYF.

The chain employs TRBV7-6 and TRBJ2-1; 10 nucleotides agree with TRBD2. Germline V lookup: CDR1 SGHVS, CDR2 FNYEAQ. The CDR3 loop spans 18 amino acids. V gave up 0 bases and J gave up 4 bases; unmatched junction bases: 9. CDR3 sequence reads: CASSLASASGSSYNEQFF. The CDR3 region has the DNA TGTGCCAGCAGCTTAGCATCGGCTAGCGGGAGTAGTTACAATGAGCAGTTCTTC.

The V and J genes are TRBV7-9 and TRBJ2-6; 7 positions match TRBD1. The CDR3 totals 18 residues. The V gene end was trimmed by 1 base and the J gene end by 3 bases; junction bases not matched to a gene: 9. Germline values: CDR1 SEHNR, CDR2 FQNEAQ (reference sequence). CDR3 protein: CASSLGGGKTYGANVLTF. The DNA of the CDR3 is TGTGCCAGCAGCTTAGGAGGGGGCAAAACTTATGGGGCCAACGTCCTGACTTTC. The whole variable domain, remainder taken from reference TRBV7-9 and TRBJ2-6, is DTGVSQNPRHKITKRGQNVTFRCDPISEHNRLYWYRQTLGQGPEFLTYFQNEAQLEKSRLLSDRFSAERPKGSFSTLEIQRTEQGDSAMYLCASSLGGGKTYGANVLTFGAGSRLTVL.

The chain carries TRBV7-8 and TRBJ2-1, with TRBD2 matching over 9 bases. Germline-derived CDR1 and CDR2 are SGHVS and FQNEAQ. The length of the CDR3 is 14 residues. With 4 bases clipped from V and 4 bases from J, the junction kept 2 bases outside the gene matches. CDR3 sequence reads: CASSYLAGYNEQFF. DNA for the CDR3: TGTGCCAGCAGCTACCTAGCGGGGTACAATGAGCAGTTCTTC.

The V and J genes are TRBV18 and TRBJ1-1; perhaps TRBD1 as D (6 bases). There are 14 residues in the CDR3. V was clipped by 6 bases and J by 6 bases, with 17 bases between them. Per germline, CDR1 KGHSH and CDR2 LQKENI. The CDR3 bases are TGTGCCAGCTCTCCCAGGGGCAGGGAGCCTGAAGCTTTCTTT. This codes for CASSPRGREPEAFF. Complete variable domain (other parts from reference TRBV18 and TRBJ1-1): NAGVMQNPRHLVRRRGQEARLRCSPMKGHSHVYWYRQLPEEGLKFMVYLQKENIIDESGMPKERFSAEFPKEGPSILRIQQVVRGDSAAYFCASSPRGREPEAFFGQGTRLTVV.